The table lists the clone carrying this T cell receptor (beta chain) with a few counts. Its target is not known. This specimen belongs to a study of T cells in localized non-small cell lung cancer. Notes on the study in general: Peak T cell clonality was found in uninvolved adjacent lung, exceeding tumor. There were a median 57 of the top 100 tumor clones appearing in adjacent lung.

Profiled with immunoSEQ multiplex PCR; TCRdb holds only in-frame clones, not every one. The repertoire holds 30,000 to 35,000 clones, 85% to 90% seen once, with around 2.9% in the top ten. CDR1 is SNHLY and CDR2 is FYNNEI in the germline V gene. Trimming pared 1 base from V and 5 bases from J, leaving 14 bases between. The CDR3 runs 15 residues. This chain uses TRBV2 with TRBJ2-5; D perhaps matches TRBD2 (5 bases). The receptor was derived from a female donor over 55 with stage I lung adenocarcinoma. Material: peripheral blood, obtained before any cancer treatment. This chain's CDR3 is CASSEGPTPGETQYF. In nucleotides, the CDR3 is TGTGCCAGCAGTGAAGGACCAACGCCGGGGGAGACCCAGTACTTC. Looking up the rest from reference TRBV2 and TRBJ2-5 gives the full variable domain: EPEVTQTPSHQVTQMGQEVILRCVPISNHLYFYWYRQILGQKVEFLVSFYNNEISEKSEIFDDQFSVERPDGSNFTLKIRSTKLEDSAMYFCASSEGPTPGETQYFGPGTRLLVL.